The entry below gives a single T cell receptor beta chain sequence along with its context. This sample was included in a study of blood T cell repertoires in COVID-19. Those enrolled in Seattle joined during active infection and were followed longitudinally afterward. Authors' methods: Reference gene primers were amplified, and this amplification served to estimate nucleated cell counts. The table came from immunoSEQ multiplex PCR; TCRdb's copy has only in-frame clones and leaves some out. That table is the source of V, J and clone size, and D and trimming were worked out from the DNA. The repertoire includes about 280,000 clones, about nine tenths of them detected once, and 11% sits in the top ten. V was clipped by 0 bases and J by 6 bases; unmatched bases: 13. The CDR3 spans 17 residues. CDR1 and CDR2 from the germline V gene are SGHNT and YYREEE (reference sequence).

The TCR comes from a woman in her 30s with COVID-19, enrolled during active disease. The material sequenced was peripheral blood. The J gene is TRBJ2-3, the V gene TRBV5-4; 7 bases agree with TRBD2. The CDR3 DNA is TGTGCCAGCAGCTTGGAAGGGAGGGTAGGGAGCCGCGATACGCAGTATTTT. Translated: CASSLEGRVGSRDTQYF.